This T cell receptor (beta chain) stems from a study of blood T cell repertoires in COVID-19. Generated by immunoSEQ multiplex PCR, the TCRdb table keeps only in-frame clones and is missing some. The repertoire holds 85,000 to 130,000 clones, with 60% to 80% as singletons. This clone was seen a single time. V dropped 0 bases and J dropped 2 bases, with 8 bases sitting between them. The CDR3 extends over 14 amino acids. CDR1 SGHRS and CDR2 YFSETQ come from the germline V gene. V and J are TRBV5-1 and TRBJ1-2; a possible D gene is TRBD1 (5 bases). Sequenced material: peripheral blood. The TCR was taken from a human donor with acute or convalescent COVID-19. The donor label of this sample is uncertain. The CDR3 spells CASSLARGNYGYTF. CDR3 nucleotides: TGCGCCAGCAGCTTGGCGCGGGGGAACTATGGCTACACCTTC.